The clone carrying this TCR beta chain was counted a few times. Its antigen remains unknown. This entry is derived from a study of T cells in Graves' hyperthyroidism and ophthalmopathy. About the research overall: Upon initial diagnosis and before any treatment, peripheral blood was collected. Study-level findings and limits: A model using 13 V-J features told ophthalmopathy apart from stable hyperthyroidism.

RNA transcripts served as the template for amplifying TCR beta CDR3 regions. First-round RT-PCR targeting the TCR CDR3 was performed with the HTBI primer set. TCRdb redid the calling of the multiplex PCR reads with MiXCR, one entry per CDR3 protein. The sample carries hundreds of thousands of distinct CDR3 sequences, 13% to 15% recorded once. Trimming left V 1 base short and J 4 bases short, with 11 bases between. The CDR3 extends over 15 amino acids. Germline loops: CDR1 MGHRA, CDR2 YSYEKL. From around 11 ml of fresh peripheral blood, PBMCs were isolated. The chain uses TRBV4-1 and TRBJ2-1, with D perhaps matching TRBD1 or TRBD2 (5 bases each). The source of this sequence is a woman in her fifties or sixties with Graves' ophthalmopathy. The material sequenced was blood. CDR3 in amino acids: CASSQGGDLYNEQFF. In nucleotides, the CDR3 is TGCGCCAGCAGCCAAGGAGGGGACCTGTACAATGAGCAGTTCTTC.